This T cell receptor (beta chain) emerged from a study of response to subunit inactivated influenza vaccine (dated by TCRdb to the late 2010s). As for the study more broadly: To follow how T cells responded to a trivalent subunit inactivated influenza vaccine, the researchers relied on deep quantitative profiling of the T cell receptor repertoire. Summary of the overall study and its limitations: It was suggested by the authors that each seasonal influenza vaccination may recruit only a limited number of new T cells.

Including the terminal cysteine and phenylalanine, the CDR3 comprises 15 residues. Only the CDR3 portion is preserved as DNA: 45 bases, with reading frame beginning at the first base. V loses 1 base, J loses 4 bases, and the germline ends lie 11 bases apart. From a lookup of the germline V gene, CDR1 and CDR2 are MDHEN and SYDVKM. Library generation was performed with RT-PCR. Sequencing was performed on an Illumina HiSeq 2500. In TCRdb, the public reads were trimmed at Q25 with fastp and aligned with MiXCR, with productive beta chains retained. A single entry per CDR3 protein holds the most common genes and DNA from its merged rows. This sample gives roughly 620,000 distinct CDR3 sequences in total; around 11% of them show up just once. The ten largest account for 9.5% to 12% of the sample. This clonotype was observed a handful of times. Its cognate antigen has yet to be identified. No per-base quality is available; no much larger clone lies one base away.

The same sample was also used in a study of T cells expressing NK-cell markers. That second publication adds: 5'RACE template switching, by which a universal primer site and unique molecular identifiers were added, was used to make TCR beta cDNA libraries. In sorted CD3+CD56+NKG2C+, CD3+CD56+NKG2C- and CD3+CD56-NKG2C+ T-cell subsets from eight donors, TCR beta-chain repertoires were profiled. Of the eight sequenced donors, seven were found to be HCMV-seropositive and one was found to be HCMV-seronegative. To restrict sorting to alphabetaTCR-expressing T cells, an anti-gammadeltaTCR antibody was added in several experiments. In more than five donors, the dominant CD3+CD56+NKG2C+ clonotypes ranked among the top 10 CD8+ clonotypes, making up roughly 1.0-8% of CD8+ T cells. Those dominant clonotypes were again the most abundant among CD3+CD56-NKG2C+ cells in a few donors, at roughly 25-65%. Whether the expanded NKG2C-expressing T cell clones were specific for HCMV antigens was left unclear. The eight sequenced donors were randomly selected healthy volunteers, three men and five women. HCMV-specific IgG was detected in serum with a commercial ELISA kit to determine HCMV serostatus. Peripheral blood mononuclear cells were isolated from blood by Ficoll density gradient centrifugation. For about 6 donors, bulk peripheral blood T-cell repertoires were additionally sequenced from unsorted PBMC. Synthesis of cDNA was primed from the TCR beta constant segment and was followed by two consecutive PCR amplification steps. The libraries were sequenced on Illumina HiSeq 2000/2500, MiSeq or NextSeq, producing 2 x 150 bp reads. MIGEC was used to demultiplex reads and group the reads by UMI, and MiTCR was used to assemble and quantify clonotypes. To exclude erroneous sequences, only TCR cDNA sequences supported by at least two reads were retained. The tcR package was used for downstream repertoire analysis, and clonotypes were matched across fractions by CDR3 nucleotide sequence plus V segment. Antigen specificity was annotated against VDJdb with VDJmatch, allowing one amino acid substitution in CDR3.

The sequenced sample was PBMCs from blood, obtained on the day of vaccination. The sequence links TRBV28 to TRBJ1-5; D gene: possibly TRBD1, on 6 matching bases. The TCR sequence derives from a man aged 45 to 65 who received an inactivated influenza vaccine. Donor details come from another sample of the same person, matched by shared clones. The CDR3 reads CASSLLATGNQPQHF. The DNA sequence is given as TGTGCCAGCAGTTTATTAGCGACAGGTAATCAGCCCCAGCATTTT.